This is a list of T cell receptor beta chains from one sample in a study of metastatic and nonmetastatic thyroid tumors. TCRdb used MiXCR to call clones anew from the PCR reads. The sample lists about 69,000 clones, approximately 15% occurring once. Material: blood. The receptors derive from a male donor with papillary thyroid cancer or a benign thyroid nodule (not recorded which). Some clones in this sample may be carry-over from other donors' samples. Each CDR3 is given with its conserved first and last residue. The order of the fields is J gene, V gene, CDR3 length, clone size, CDR3 protein. Clone size, where shown, is once, few, many, or a class for clones that have expanded.

TRBJ2-3 TRBV7-2 15 many CASSFSGTSTDTQYF
TRBJ2-7 TRBV5-4 12 NA CASSPWEGEQYF
TRBJ1-2 TRBV11-2 15 NA CASSLDSAPAYGYTF
TRBJ2-3 TRBV6-6 17 many CASSSGTSGRSTDTQYF
TRBJ1-2 TRBV18 11 many CASSPGYGYTF
TRBJ2-2 TRBV7-2 15 many CASSLTGGLAGELFF
TRBJ1-3 TRBV30 16 many CAWSVLWGSGGNTIYF
TRBJ2-4 TRBV18 17 few CASSPGTGGSAKNIQYF
TRBJ1-6 TRBV19 14 many CASSILGLNSPLHF
TRBJ2-2 TRBV28 13 many CASLAGVDGELFF
TRBJ1-2 TRBV14 13 many CASSQVAGLGYTF
TRBJ2-1 TRBV2 12 NA CASSLAGVKHFF
TRBJ2-2 TRBV27 16 NA CASSSGTSGRSGELFF
TRBJ2-2 TRBV9 15 many CASSPTGDNTGELFF
TRBJ2-6 TRBV3-1 16 many CASSLQGFSGANVLTF
TRBJ2-1 TRBV29-1 10 many CSGGFNEQFF
TRBJ2-2 TRBV12-3/TRBV12-4 14 many CASSLWEHTGELFF
TRBJ2-5 TRBV11-2 15 many CASSLEWQGAETQYF
TRBJ2-5 TRBV6-5 17 many CASSYPPRGGPPETQYF
TRBJ2-1 TRBV3-1 15 many CASSQRAGGGGEQFF
TRBJ1-5 TRBV18 13 many CASSPDINQPQHF
TRBJ2-1 TRBV5-6 14 many CASSLGRVYNEQFF
TRBJ1-2 TRBV30 13 many CAWSGGREDGYTF
TRBJ2-1 TRBV25-1 14 many CASSVEAGNNEQFF
TRBJ2-3 TRBV2 15 many CASSGGRVSTDTQYF
TRBJ1-1 TRBV10-2 14 few CASLWTAPNTEAFF
TRBJ1-1 TRBV12-3/TRBV12-4 14 many CASSLDGGGTEAFF
TRBJ2-1 TRBV13 18 NA CASSPQSSGRAWYNEQSF